This T cell receptor beta chain was retrieved from a study of glioma-infiltrating T cells after dendritic cell vaccination. Overall study context: Autologous tumor lysate-pulsed dendritic cell vaccination was given between the early 2000s and the early 2010s. Dendritic cells derived from monocytes and pulsed with autologous tumor lysate formed the vaccine. Study-wide results and caveats: The cohort had few patients with full blood and tumor sets. Longer survival after dendritic cell vaccination followed higher pretreatment TIL content.

Notes on this clone: Its antigen is unidentified.

The CDR3 is made up of 14 amino acids. Germline CDR1 and CDR2: MGHRA and YSYEKL. The V gene lost 4 bases and the J gene lost 5 bases, with 14 bases spanning the gap. Sequenced by immunoSEQ multiplex PCR; TCRdb stores in-frame clones only, minus some. In the table there are some 38,000 clones, almost 85% of which are singletons. This chain uses TRBV4-1 with TRBJ1-2; possible D gene TRBD1, 6 bases. The sequence derives from a human donor with glioblastoma. The specimen was blood, collected before dendritic cell vaccination. In DNA form, the CDR3 reads TGCGCCAGCAGCCCTTCAGGGGCCTCTTATGGCTACACCTTC. Translating it yields CASSPSGASYGYTF.